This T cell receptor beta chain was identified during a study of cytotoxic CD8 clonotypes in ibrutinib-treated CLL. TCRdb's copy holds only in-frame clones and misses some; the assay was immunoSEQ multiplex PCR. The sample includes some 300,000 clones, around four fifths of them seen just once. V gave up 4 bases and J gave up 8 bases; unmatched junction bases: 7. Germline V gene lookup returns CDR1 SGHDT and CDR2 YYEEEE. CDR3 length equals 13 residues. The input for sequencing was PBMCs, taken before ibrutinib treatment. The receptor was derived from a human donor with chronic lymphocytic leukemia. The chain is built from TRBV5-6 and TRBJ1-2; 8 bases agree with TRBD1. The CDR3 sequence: CASSPRGLRGYTF. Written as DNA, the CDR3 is TGTGCCAGCAGCCCCAGGGGGCTGCGGGGCTACACCTTC.